These 31 T cell receptor beta chains came from one sample sequenced in a study of blood T cell repertoires in COVID-19 (dated by TCRdb to 2018 to 2021). The library was generated by the immunoSEQ multiplex PCR assay. Here the immuneACCESS table is served through TCRdb, limited to in-frame sequences with V and J called. Missing clones are a known gap in these copies; in checked studies unresolved V genes cover under half, and the rest lacks a known reason. This sample gives around 250,000 clones in total; more than 75% of them show up just once. The ten largest clones represent about 1.5% of the sample. Sequenced: PBMCs or T cells enriched from blood (not recorded which). The source is a woman in her forties or fifties who had recovered from COVID-19.

The V call is TRBV27, the J call TRBJ1-1; D unresolved. CDR3 size: 13 residues. V gave up 6 bases and J gave up 1 base, with 9 bases separating them. CDR1 MNHEY and CDR2 SMNVEV come from the germline V gene (reference sequence). CDR3 residues: CASSMARNTEAFF. For the CDR3, the DNA is TGTGCCAGCAGCATGGCCAGGAACACTGAAGCTTTCTTT.

The chain links TRBV28 to TRBJ2-3, with 9 nucleotides matching TRBD2. Germline V lookup: CDR1 MDHEN, CDR2 SYDVKM. J lost 3 bases, V lost 10 bases, and 8 bases had no gene match. The CDR3 length is 14 residues. This CDR3 is CATWGREGTDTQYF. CDR3 sequence (DNA): TGTGCCACCTGGGGGCGGGAGGGGACAGATACGCAGTATTTT. The variable domain in full, with the rest retrieved from reference TRBV28 and TRBJ2-3, is DVKVTQSSRYLVKRTGEKVFLECVQDMDHENMFWYRQDPGLGLRLIYFSYDVKMKEKGDIPEGYSVSREKKERFSLILESASTNQTSMYLCATWGREGTDTQYFGPGTRLTVL.

The chain employs TRBV9 and TRBJ2-3, with 8 bases aligning to TRBD1. This CDR3 region has 15 residues. V shed 3 bases and J 1 base; nucleotides not matched to a gene: 4. Germline CDR1 SGDLS, CDR2 YYNGEE. For the CDR3, the DNA is TGTGCCAGCAGCGGGGGCAGGGGGCGCACAGATACGCAGTATTTT. This gives the protein CASSGGRGRTDTQYF.

V gene TRBV10-3 combines with J gene TRBJ2-1; D is unresolved. Trimming removed 2 bases from V and 7 bases from J, with 9 bases in between. Germline CDR1 reads ENHRY; CDR2 reads SYGVKD. The CDR3 has 13 residues. CDR3 DNA sequence: TGTGCCATCAGTGAGGAGCGATTGAATGAGCAGTTCTTC. Residues: CAISEERLNEQFF.

J is TRBJ2-1 and V is TRBV11-2; a possible D gene is TRBD2 (5 bases). Germline V gives CDR1 SGHAT, CDR2 FQNNGV. This CDR3 has 17 amino acids. Trimming left V 5 bases short and J 10 bases short, with 27 bases between. Written as DNA, the CDR3 is TGTGCCAGCAGCCGCCAGGCCCTACTGGCGGGCCTCTTCGAGCAGTTCTTC. Its protein is CASSRQALLAGLFEQFF.

The chain carries TRBV9 and TRBJ1-3; no firm D call. Germline CDR1 and CDR2: SGDLS and YYNGEE. The CDR3 has 14 amino acids. V was trimmed by 0 bases and J by 4 bases, leaving 8 bases between them. The CDR3 protein is CASSVEGGGNTIYF. In DNA, the CDR3 is TGTGCCAGCAGCGTAGAAGGCGGAGGAAACACCATATATTTT. The full variable domain, rest sourced from reference TRBV9 and TRBJ1-3, is DSGVTQTPKHLITATGQRVTLRCSPRSGDLSVYWYQQSLDQGLQFLIQYYNGEERAKGNILERFSAQQFPDLHSELNLSSLELGDSALYFCASSVEGGGNTIYFGEGSWLTVV.

The chain links TRBV7-9 to TRBJ2-5, with 7 positions matching TRBD1. Germline V gene data show CDR1 as SEHNR and CDR2 as FQNEAQ (reference sequence). V lost 5 bases to trimming and J lost 2 bases; unmatched junction nucleotides: 5. This CDR3 spans 14 amino acids. The CDR3 DNA follows: TGTGCCAGCAGCGGACAGGAAAAACAAGAGACCCAGTACTTC. Its translation: CASSGQEKQETQYF.

This clone was observed once. This chain connects TRBV4-1 to TRBJ2-4, with D maybe TRBD2 (5 bases). V dropped 3 bases and J dropped 8 bases, with 11 bases sitting between them. This CDR3 is built from 13 residues. CDR1 is MGHRA and CDR2 is YSYEKL in the germline V gene. The CDR3, as DNA: TGCGCCAGCAGCCAGGGTTACGGGGACATTCAGTACTTC. Residues: CASSQGYGDIQYF.

J is TRBJ1-1 and V is TRBV19; weak D call: TRBD1 (6 bases). V was shortened by 5 bases and J by 3 bases, with 19 bases between the two germline ends. The CDR3 contains 16 residues. CDR1 is LNHDA, CDR2 SQIVND, per germline (reference sequence). The CDR3 DNA follows: TGTGCCAGTAGTCGACAGGCCCAGGGGATAGACACTGAAGCTTTCTTT. Its translation: CASSRQAQGIDTEAFF.

This clone was picked up one time. The J gene is TRBJ1-6, the V gene TRBV28, with D perhaps matching TRBD1 (5 bases). Germline V gene sequence: CDR1 MDHEN, CDR2 SYDVKM. V was trimmed by 7 bases and J by 1 base, leaving 11 bases between them. CDR3 length equals 15 residues. DNA for the CDR3: TGTGCCAGCAATCTTCAGGGTTCCTATAATTCACCCCTCCACTTT. This codes for CASNLQGSYNSPLHF. Full variable domain (rest looked up from reference TRBV28 and TRBJ1-6): DVKVTQSSRYLVKRTGEKVFLECVQDMDHENMFWYRQDPGLGLRLIYFSYDVKMKEKGDIPEGYSVSREKKERFSLILESASTNQTSMYLCASNLQGSYNSPLHFGNGTRLTVT.

The CDR3 here is CASSQTSGGVDEQFF. As DNA, the CDR3 is TGTGCCAGCTCACAGACTAGCGGAGGTGTAGATGAGCAGTTCTTC. The chain employs TRBV18 and TRBJ2-1; 9 bases line up with TRBD2. V was clipped by 4 bases and J by 8 bases; unmatched bases: 9. CDR1 is KGHSH and CDR2 is LQKENI in the germline V gene. The CDR3 runs to 15 residues.

About this clone: An end of the junction does not agree with germline; a read error may underlie this. Other DNA sequences in this sample translate to the same CDR3. The J gene is TRBJ2-7, the V gene TRBV7-8; weak D call: TRBD1 (5 bases). The V gene's germline CDR1 is SGHVS and CDR2 FQNEAQ. The CDR3 length is 14 residues. DNA of the CDR3: TGTGCCAGCAGCTTAGTAGTCCAGGGTGGCGAGCAGTACTTT. It specifies CASSLVVQGGEQYF. The variable domain in full, completed from reference TRBV7-8 and TRBJ2-7, reads GAGVSQSPRYKVAKRGQDVALRCDPISGHVSLFWYQQALGQGPEFLTYFQNEAQLDKSGLPSDRFFAERPEGSVSTLKIQRTQQEDSAVYLCASSLVVQGGEQYFGPGTRLTVT.

The chain combines TRBV3-1 (or the pseudogene TRBV3-2) with TRBJ1-1; D may be TRBD1 (6 bases). From germline, CDR1 is LGHDT and CDR2 YNNKEL (reference sequence). With 2 bases removed from V and 6 bases from J, the gap between germline ends came to 13 bases. The CDR3 has 14 amino acids. In nucleotides, the CDR3 is TGTGCCAGCAGCCAATCCCGGGACACCTCTGAAGCTTTCTTT. Translating it yields CASSQSRDTSEAFF.

This chain uses TRBV7-9 with TRBJ1-5; a weak D match, TRBD1 (5 bases). Germline CDR1 SEHNR, CDR2 FQNEAQ (reference sequence). CDR3 length: 17 amino acids. The germline V and J ends were trimmed by 2 bases and 0 bases, with 14 bases remaining between them. This CDR3 is CASSLRRRGYSNQPQHF. In nucleotides, the CDR3 is TGTGCCAGCAGCTTAAGGAGGAGGGGTTATAGCAATCAGCCCCAGCATTTT.

The table lists this clone with a count of one. This chain links TRBV28 with TRBJ1-2; 10 nucleotides align to TRBD1. This CDR3 spans 15 amino acids. V was clipped by 5 bases and J by 4 bases; unmatched bases: 7. CDR1 and CDR2 (germline): MDHEN, SYDVKM. CDR3 nucleotides: TGTGCCAGCAGTCGGACAGGGGGACCCTTCTATGGCTACACCTTC. Protein: CASSRTGGPFYGYTF.

The chain has TRBV5-1 and TRBJ2-7, with TRBD2 matching 8 bases. This CDR3 has 16 amino acids. The V segment lost 4 bases and the J segment 5 bases; nucleotides outside the gene matches: 14. Germline V CDR1 and CDR2: SGHRS, YFSETQ. In DNA form, the CDR3 reads TGCGCCAGCAGCAAATCCGGGACTAGTTTTACCCACGAGCAGTACTTC. Protein sequence: CASSKSGTSFTHEQYF.

The rearrangement links TRBV5-6 to TRBJ1-5; tentatively, D is TRBD1 (5 bases). V was trimmed by 1 base and J by 0 bases, leaving 11 bases between them. This CDR3 contains 16 residues. Per the germline V gene, CDR1 is SGHDT and CDR2 is YYEEEE. The CDR3 region has the DNA TGTGCCAGCAGCTTGAGACAGCCATATAGCAATCAGCCCCAGCATTTT. Translated: CASSLRQPYSNQPQHF.

V is TRBV20-1 and J is TRBJ1-1, with D possibly TRBD1 on 5 matching bases. Trimming stripped 3 bases from V and 3 bases from J, with 8 bases between. The germline CDR1 and CDR2 sequences are DFQATT and SNEGSKA (reference sequence). The CDR3 sequence is 12 residues long. DNA for the CDR3: TGCAGTGCTAGTAAGACAGACACTGAAGCTTTCTTT. Translated: CSASKTDTEAFF.

The chain joins TRBV4-1 to TRBJ1-2, with D possibly being TRBD1 (6 bases). V dropped 4 bases and J dropped 1 base, with 7 bases sitting between them. In germline, CDR1 is MGHRA, CDR2 YSYEKL. CDR3 length: 13 residues. Written as DNA, the CDR3 is TGCGCCAGCAGCCCAGGGGATAACTATGGCTACACCTTC. Its protein product is CASSPGDNYGYTF.

V and J are TRBV7-8 and TRBJ1-5; D not resolved. V was shortened by 7 bases and J by 0 bases, with 19 bases between the two germline ends. The CDR3 extends over 17 amino acids. Germline V gives CDR1 SGHVS, CDR2 FQNEAQ. The CDR3: CASNVDGGLYSNQPQHF. CDR3 bases: TGTGCCAGCAACGTAGATGGAGGACTGTATAGCAATCAGCCCCAGCATTTT. Together with reference TRBV7-8 and TRBJ1-5, the CDR3 gives the full variable domain: GAGVSQSPRYKVAKRGQDVALRCDPISGHVSLFWYQQALGQGPEFLTYFQNEAQLDKSGLPSDRFFAERPEGSVSTLKIQRTQQEDSAVYLCASNVDGGLYSNQPQHFGDGTRLSIL.

The chain is built from TRBV30 and TRBJ1-1; TRBD1 agrees at 7 bases. V lost 3 bases and J lost 4; bases outside the gene matches: 5. The CDR3 sequence is 13 residues long. Germline CDR1 is GTSNPN and CDR2 is SVGIG (reference sequence). CDR3 residues: CAWSPGGITEAFF. As DNA, the CDR3 is TGTGCCTGGAGCCCAGGGGGGATCACTGAAGCTTTCTTT.

The chain is built from TRBV2 and TRBJ2-1, with 9 bases lining up with TRBD2. Losses at the gene ends were 3 bases for V and 9 bases for J; bases not matched to a gene: 3. CDR1 SNHLY and CDR2 FYNNEI come from the germline V gene. This CDR3 has 13 amino acids. In DNA, the CDR3 is TGTGCCAGCAGTGACTTAGCGGGAGTTGAGCAGTTCTTC. Its translation is CASSDLAGVEQFF. The variable domain in full, completed from reference TRBV2 and TRBJ2-1, reads EPEVTQTPSHQVTQMGQEVILRCVPISNHLYFYWYRQILGQKVEFLVSFYNNEISEKSEIFDDQFSVERPDGSNFTLKIRSTKLEDSAMYFCASSDLAGVEQFFGPGTRLTVL.

The CDR3 sequence: CASSLKASHEYGYTF. The CDR3 coding sequence is TGTGCCAGCAGCCTCAAGGCTAGCCACGAATATGGCTACACCTTC. The chain recombines TRBV7-8 with TRBJ1-2, with D uncertain. Germline V gene data show CDR1 as SGHVS and CDR2 as FQNEAQ. The V gene lost 5 bases and the J gene lost 5 bases, with 18 bases spanning the gap. This CDR3 region has 15 residues.

This chain links TRBV7-9 with TRBJ2-3; 13 bases align to TRBD2. Losses at the gene ends were 1 base for V and 2 bases for J; bases not matched to a gene: 6. This CDR3 spans 18 amino acids. The germline V gene encodes CDR1 SEHNR and CDR2 FQNEAQ (reference sequence). Written as DNA, the CDR3 is TGTGCCAGCAGCTTAGATACTAGCGGGAGGGCAACCACAGATACGCAGTATTTT. The encoded protein is CASSLDTSGRATTDTQYF.

The rearrangement uses TRBV5-1 and TRBJ2-3; D might be TRBD1 (6 bases). The CDR3 has 15 amino acids. The germline V gene encodes CDR1 SGHRS and CDR2 YFSETQ. Trimming removed 3 bases at V and 2 bases at J, with 13 bases between. This chain's CDR3 is CASSSRGQPTDTQYF. Written as DNA, the CDR3 is TGCGCCAGCAGCTCACGAGGACAGCCCACAGATACGCAGTATTTT.

The chain is built from TRBV13 and TRBJ2-3, with TRBD2 matching 7 bases. CDR1 is PRHDT and CDR2 is FYEKMQ in the germline V gene (reference sequence). The CDR3 extends over 15 amino acids. The ends lost 3 bases at V and 5 bases at J; junction bases unmatched: 8. CDR3 in DNA: TGTGCCAGCAGCTTCCTCGGACTAGACTTAGATACGCAGTATTTT. Translation: CASSFLGLDLDTQYF.

This clone has a handful of counts. The chain combines TRBV5-1 with TRBJ2-7; 7 bases match TRBD1. This CDR3 contains 16 residues. Germline V CDR1 and CDR2: SGHRS, YFSETQ. V gave up 0 bases and J gave up 2 bases; unmatched junction bases: 8. The CDR3 nucleotides read TGCGCCAGCAGCTTGGCCAGGACAGGACAGACCTACGAGCAGTACTTC. Protein: CASSLARTGQTYEQYF.

The V gene is TRBV28, the J gene TRBJ2-3; D gene unclear. This CDR3 contains 13 residues. V lost 5 bases and J 3 bases, leaving 9 bases between the germline ends. Germline V CDR1 and CDR2: MDHEN, SYDVKM. CDR3 region: CASSRVKTDTQYF. The DNA for the CDR3 is TGTGCCAGCAGTCGCGTAAAAACAGATACGCAGTATTTT.

The CDR3 DNA follows: TGTGCCAGCAGCCAACAGGGTCTGCGCCGCAGGACTAACACTGAAGCTTTCTTT. Protein product: CASSQQGLRRRTNTEAFF. The rearrangement links TRBV28 to TRBJ1-1; D possibly corresponds to TRBD1 (6 bases). This CDR3 region has 18 residues. Trimming left V 6 bases short and J 2 bases short, with 25 bases between. Per the germline V gene, CDR1 is MDHEN and CDR2 is SYDVKM.

J is TRBJ2-1 and V is TRBV11-3; D gene uncertain. The germline V gene encodes CDR1 SGHNT and CDR2 YENEEA. The CDR3 totals 13 residues. V gave up 5 bases and J gave up 3 bases, with 8 bases separating them. The CDR3 DNA follows: TGTGCCAGCAGCAACGCGCTCTACAATGAGCAGTTCTTC. Translation gives CASSNALYNEQFF.

V usage is TRBV3-1 (or the pseudogene TRBV3-2) and J usage is TRBJ2-1, with 11 bases matching TRBD2. The CDR3 runs 15 residues. Germline values: CDR1 LGHDT, CDR2 YNNKEL (reference sequence). V shed 5 bases, J shed 7 bases, and the junction held 7 bases outside the gene matches. The DNA for the CDR3 is TGTGCCAGCAGCACCCGACTAGCGGGAAAGAATGAGCAGTTCTTC. Its translation: CASSTRLAGKNEQFF.